This T cell receptor beta chain stems from a study of PD-1 blockade in classical Hodgkin lymphoma. General study results and limits: Baseline diversity resembling that of newly diagnosed patients was seen in complete responders.

Produced via immunoSEQ multiplex PCR; TCRdb's table is partial and in-frame only. The table includes about 75,000 clones, about 92% detected once. Relapses following autologous stem cell transplantation were seen in all patients, with brentuximab vedotin exposure varying. As for this clone: What it binds is unknown.

This TCR was recovered from a human donor with classical Hodgkin lymphoma. The sample in question was peripheral blood mononuclear cells (PBMCs), obtained at baseline.

The CDR3 spells CASSHAGTGAKNIQYF. The CDR3 nucleotides are TGCGCCAGCAGCCACGCCGGGACAGGGGCCAAAAACATTCAGTACTTC. This chain links TRBV4-1 with TRBJ2-4; TRBD1 agrees at 9 bases. The germline gives CDR1 MGHRA, CDR2 YSYEKL. Losses at the gene ends were 3 bases for V and 1 base for J; bases not matched to a gene: 4. The CDR3 is made up of 16 amino acids.